The clone carrying this T cell receptor (beta chain) appeared a single time. Its matching antigen is unknown. Between the trimmed V and J ends, which lost 10 bases and 1 base, there was a span of 13 bases. The CDR3 is 13 residues long. CDR1 ENHRY and CDR2 SYGVKD come from the germline V gene. This sample was taken from a study of cytomegalovirus exposure and HLA in healthy donors. Study results and caveats: In a later analysis, TCR association rates varied by HLA locus: DRB1 most, HLA-C fewest. Confirmation was obtained in vitro that three CMV-associated chains are specific for CMV antigens. A later analysis appeared to link common viral pathogens to several of the most significant clusters.

This PCR relied on a set of 60 Vbeta primers and 13 Jbeta primers. The data were produced by immunoSEQ multiplex PCR, yet TCRdb's version contains in-frame clones alone and is incomplete. The sample includes roughly 140,000 clones, around 82% of them seen just once. The sequence was obtained from a woman aged 40-49 years in good health and CMV-seropositive. The J gene is TRBJ1-1, the V gene TRBV10-3; D is uncertain. Sequencing was performed on PBMCs. CDR3 residues: CATRRMGNTEAFF. CDR3 in DNA: TGTGCCACCCGGAGGATGGGGAACACTGAAGCTTTCTTT.